This T cell receptor beta chain was captured in a study of cytomegalovirus exposure and HLA in healthy donors. 60 Vbeta and 13 Jbeta primers were used in PCR. In the study's own analysis: In a later analysis, of around 83 million unique beta chains, roughly 9.9 million appeared in at least two donors. Using immunoSEQ multiplex PCR, the repertoire was profiled, and TCRdb retains in-frame clones only, with some absent. V and J calls plus clone size are reproduced from that table; the DNA served to infer D and trimming. The sample gives 95,000 to 150,000 clones, 81% of which show up once; about 3.9% is in the top ten. The V segment lost 3 bases and the J segment 3 bases; nucleotides outside the gene matches: 2. Per the germline V gene, CDR1 is MNHEY and CDR2 is SMNVEV (reference sequence). The CDR3 has 14 residues.

This chain connects TRBV27 to TRBJ2-1, with 7 bases matching TRBD1. The sequenced sample was PBMCs. The TCR comes from a man between 18 and 29 years old in good health and CMV-seropositive. Here the CDR3 DNA reads TGTGCCAGCAGTTTCCGGGACAGCTACAATGAGCAGTTCTTC. Encoded protein: CASSFRDSYNEQFF.